This is a list of T cell receptor beta chains from one sample in a study of a mutant IDH1 vaccine in newly diagnosed glioma. For these receptors, no antigen is known. This table comes from immunoSEQ multiplex PCR, and its TCRdb copy is limited to in-frame clones, with some not included. The profile covers tens of thousands of clones, with roughly 80% appearing a single time and roughly 9.5% taken by the ten largest. Sequencing used PBMCs, obtained from a glioma patient whose treatment included an IDH1 peptide vaccine. The receptors come from a woman under 30 with glioma. Both conserved end residues are part of each CDR3. A D gene is named only where the DNA matches it firmly. Where a row states a size, it is once, few, many or the class of an expanded clone; other rows omit it.

NA	TRBD1	TRBV10-3	TRBJ1-1	TGTGCCATCAGTGATGACAGGGGGGAAGCTTTCTTT	CAISDDRGEAFF
few	NA	TRBV6-5	TRBJ1-3	TGTGCCAGCCAAACGGGGTCGGCTGGAAACACCATATATTTT	CASQTGSAGNTIYF
NA	TRBD2	TRBV10-3	TRBJ2-3	TGTGCCATCAGTGAGCTAGCGGGGGGATCGGATACGCAGTATTTT	CAISELAGGSDTQYF
NA	NA	TRBV2	TRBJ2-3	TGTGCCAGCAGTGCACAGGGATCTTGGACAGATACGCAGTATTTT	CASSAQGSWTDTQYF
NA	TRBD1	TRBV5-6	TRBJ2-5	TGTGCCAGCAGCGAAGGGACAGGGCGAGAGACCCAGTACTTC	CASSEGTGRETQYF
few	NA	TRBV7-7	TRBJ2-1	TGTGCTAGCAGCCCCCCGGGGTACAATGAGCAGTTCTTC	CASSPPGYNEQFF
NA	TRBD2	TRBV14	TRBJ2-7	TGTGCCAGCAGCACACTTCTAGCGGGAGTCGGCGAGCAGTACTTC	CASSTLLAGVGEQYF
few	NA	TRBV4-3	TRBJ2-5	TGCGCCAGCAGCCAAGAAAGAAGCTGGACCCAGTACTTC	CASSQERSWTQYF
NA	TRBD1	TRBV25-1	TRBJ1-4	TGTGCCAGCAGCGACAGGGCAACTAATGAAAAACTGTTTTTT	CASSDRATNEKLFF
NA	NA	TRBV6-1	TRBJ1-2	TGTGCCAGCAGTGAGGCCTCGTTTGGGACTAATGGCTACACCTTC	CASSEASFGTNGYTF
NA	NA	TRBV7-6	TRBJ2-6	TGTGCCAGCAGCCCAGTACCTATAGGACCCGAATTGGGCAAGTCTGGGGCCAACGTCCTGACTTTC	CASSPVPIGPELGKSGANVLTF
NA	TRBD1	TRBV6-5	TRBJ2-7	TGTGCCAGCAGTCCAAGCGGGACAGGGAACTACGAGCAGTACTTC	CASSPSGTGNYEQYF
NA	NA	TRBV4-3	TRBJ2-2	TGCGCCAGCAGCCAAGCTCCGAAGGGAGGGGGCCGTGGCACCGGGGAGCTGTTTTTT	CASSQAPKGGGRGTGELFF
NA	NA	TRBV9	TRBJ2-4	TGTGCCAGCAGCGTAGGGTCGGTAGGAGCCAAAAACATTCAGTACTTC	CASSVGSVGAKNIQYF
NA	NA	TRBV30	TRBJ2-3	TGTGCCTGGATAGGGGTAGCCCGCACGCCTTTTCACCCAGATACGCAGTATTTT	CAWIGVARTPFHPDTQYF
NA	NA	TRBV4-2	TRBJ1-3	TGTGCCAGCAGCCAAGACAGGGGATCTGGAAACACCATATATTTT	CASSQDRGSGNTIYF
NA	NA	TRBV4-1	TRBJ2-7	TGCGCCAGCAGCCAAGGAGACAGCGGTGGCCTCGAGCAGTACTTC	CASSQGDSGGLEQYF
once	NA	TRBV27	TRBJ1-1	TGTGCCAGCAGTTACACCCGACTGTTGGTAACTGAAGCTTTCTTT	CASSYTRLLVTEAFF
NA	NA	TRBV5-6	TRBJ1-3	TGTGCCAGCAGCTTGTTAGCAGGCGTTGGAAACACCATATATTTT	CASSLLAGVGNTIYF
NA	NA	TRBV27	TRBJ2-7	TGTGCCAGCAGTTTCCCTCTCCTTTCCTCCTACGAGCAGTACTTC	CASSFPLLSSYEQYF
NA	NA	TRBV7-6	TRBJ2-2	TGTGCCAGCAGCTTAGTGGTGCAGAACCTGAACACCGGGGAGCTGTTTTTT	CASSLVVQNLNTGELFF
NA	NA	TRBV6-1	TRBJ2-7	TGTGCCGGTCGGGCGCCTGTCTCCTACGAGCAGTACTTC	CAGRAPVSYEQYF
once	NA	TRBV6-5	TRBJ2-7	TGTGCCAGCGGTGAGATGGGCTACGAGCAGTACTTC	CASGEMGYEQYF
NA	NA	TRBV10-3	TRBJ1-1	TGTGCCATCAGTGAGTCAGGTGGACAGAACACTGAAGCTTTCTTT	CAISESGGQNTEAFF
few	NA	TRBV27	TRBJ1-2	TGTGCTTCGGGGGGAAGGGGCTATGGCTACACCTTC	CASGGRGYGYTF
medium-sized	NA	TRBV13	TRBJ2-7	TGTGCCAGCAGCTTAGGCTCCGGAGGGGGAAGCTCCTACGAGCAGTACTTC	CASSLGSGGGSSYEQYF
NA	TRBD1	TRBV19	TRBJ1-2	TGTGCCAGTAGTTTCAAAGGACAGGGAGGGTTGCGGGGCTACACCTTC	CASSFKGQGGLRGYTF
NA	NA	TRBV6-5	TRBJ2-1	TGTGCCACCACCCGACAGGGAGGCAATGAGCAGTTCTTC	CATTRQGGNEQFF
NA	NA	TRBV7-6	TRBJ1-4	TGTGCCAGCAGCTTAAACAGCTTTGCAACTAATGAAAAACTGTTTTTT	CASSLNSFATNEKLFF
NA	TRBD1	TRBV5-1	TRBJ1-2	TGCGCCAGCAGCGGAGCCCTAACAGGGGAAGGCTACACCTTC	CASSGALTGEGYTF
NA	TRBD1	TRBV30	TRBJ1-5	TGTGCCTGGAGTGACCGACAGGGGAATCAGCCCCAGCATTTT	CAWSDRQGNQPQHF
NA	TRBD2	TRBV10-1	TRBJ2-2	TGCGCCAGCAGCGCCGGACTAGCGCGGAACACCGGGGAGCTGTTTTTT	CASSAGLARNTGELFF
few	NA	TRBV6-6	TRBJ1-5	TGTGCCAGCAGTTTTTCCAGCGTCCATCAGCCCCAGCATTTT	CASSFSSVHQPQHF
NA	TRBD2	TRBV6-4	TRBJ2-1	TGTGCCAGCAGTGTGTCTAGCGGGACAAATGAGCAGTTCTTC	CASSVSSGTNEQFF
once	TRBD1	TRBV30	TRBJ1-1	TGTGCCTGGAGGGACAGGGGGAACACTGAAGCTTTCTTT	CAWRDRGNTEAFF
NA	TRBD2	TRBV7-9	TRBJ2-3	TGTGCCAGCAGCTTGACTAGCGGCAACATCGATACGCAGTATTTT	CASSLTSGNIDTQYF
few	NA	TRBV18	TRBJ2-5	TGTGCCAGCTCACCACCAGGGGGTGTAGAGACCCAGTACTTC	CASSPPGGVETQYF
NA	NA	TRBV27	TRBJ1-1	TGTGCCAGCAGTCTCGGGATGTTGAACACTGAAGCTTTCTTT	CASSLGMLNTEAFF
NA	TRBD2	TRBV7-2	TRBJ2-7	TGTGCCAGCAGCTTAGTCGGGGGGGCTACCTACGAGCAGTACTTC	CASSLVGGATYEQYF
NA	NA	TRBV6-5	TRBJ1-1	TGTGCCAGCAGTACCCCAGGGGCCCCGGGCACTGAAGCTTTCTTT	CASSTPGAPGTEAFF
few	NA	TRBV2	TRBJ1-2	TGTGCCAGCAGTGAAAGGAGCGATTATGGCTACACCTTC	CASSERSDYGYTF
once	TRBD1	TRBV7-9	TRBJ1-2	TGTGCCAGCAGCCCAGGGACAGCCTATGGCTACACCTTC	CASSPGTAYGYTF
NA	NA	TRBV19	TRBJ1-4	TGTGCCAGTAGTTTCTACTATGCAACTAATGAAAAACTGTTTTTT	CASSFYYATNEKLFF
once	TRBD2	TRBV29-1	TRBJ2-1	TGCAGCGTCGGGGGGGCCTCCTACAATGAGCAGTTCTTC	CSVGGASYNEQFF
NA	TRBD1	TRBV29-1	TRBJ2-6	TGCAGCGTTGACTCGGGACAGGCTAGCTCTGGGGCCAACGTCCTGACTTTC	CSVDSGQASSGANVLTF
NA	NA	TRBV5-1	TRBJ2-7	TGCGCCAGCAGCTTGGACAGCAGCTCCTACGAGCAGTACTTC	CASSLDSSSYEQYF
few	NA	TRBV6-6	TRBJ1-2	TGTGCCAGCAGTTACAGCCTAACCAGGGAATATGGCTACACCTTC	CASSYSLTREYGYTF
NA	NA	TRBV11-3	TRBJ2-5	TGTGCCAGCAGCCACAGTAATGTAGGAGGAGTGGAGACCCAGTACTTC	CASSHSNVGGVETQYF
NA	TRBD1	TRBV19	TRBJ1-2	TGTGCCAGTAGTGCCACGGGACAGGGTGAGGGCTACACCTTC	CASSATGQGEGYTF
once	NA	TRBV29-1	TRBJ1-2	TGCAGCGTCGAAAGCCAGTATGGCTACACCTTC	CSVESQYGYTF